The T cell receptor (beta chain) described here comes from a study of blood T cell repertoires in COVID-19. Across the study: Samples came from the United States, Italy and Spain, spanning acute and convalescent COVID-19. The cDNA or gDNA used as material had been derived from T cells, B-cell-depleted T cells, or PBMCs.

In the original analysis: The assay estimated nucleated cells by amplifying reference gene primers. Some clones are missing from TCRdb's copy, which holds only in-frame ones; the method was immunoSEQ multiplex PCR. The V and J calls and clone size come from that table; D and trimming were worked out from the DNA. This table holds fewer than 200,000 clones, over 75% found once. This clone came up a few times. Germline V gene data show CDR1 as SGDLS and CDR2 as YYNGEE. This CDR3 has 12 residues. V lost 1 base and J 8 bases, leaving 7 bases between the germline ends. J is TRBJ2-1 and V is TRBV9; D remains unclear. This TCR was sampled from a man in his sixties or seventies with active or convalescent COVID-19. The sequenced sample was peripheral blood. CDR3 in DNA: TGTGCCAGCAGCGTAAGAGGCGATGAGCAGTTCTTC. Encoded protein: CASSVRGDEQFF.